This TCR beta chain was identified in a study of blood T cells in healthy people across ages. Points on this clonotype: The antigen remains unidentified.

Study-wide findings and caveats: For the donors, CMV status was unknown and possibly confounded expanded clonotype changes. The recorded TCR beta diversity per million T cells decreased in a roughly linear manner with age.

Isolating PBMCs gave at least 7 million of these cells per sample. Total RNA was isolated from each sample in quantities of at least 6 micrograms. With a J-beta primer mix and a sample-barcoded 5' primer, a second PCR ran roughly 7 to 11 cycles. TCRdb re-called the 5' RACE reads through MiXCR, storing one row per CDR3 protein. The sample consists of roughly 790,000 distinct CDR3 sequences, roughly 45% of them appearing once. The material sequenced was blood. The sequence derives from a woman aged 55-69 years in good health.

DNA for the CDR3: TGTGCCAGCAGCCCAGCTACCCAGCCCCAGCATTTT. Encoded protein: CASSPATQPQHF. This chain links TRBV7-2 with TRBJ1-5; D unresolved. CDR1 SGHTA and CDR2 FQGNSA come from the germline V gene. Trimming removed 5 bases at V and 7 bases at J, with 9 bases between. The CDR3 has 12 amino acids.